These T cell receptor beta chains were read from a single sample in a study of shared clonotypes between healthy human individuals. Sequenced by immunoSEQ multiplex PCR; TCRdb stores in-frame clones only, minus some. This table has some 470,000 clones, 76% appearing once. Sequencing was performed on PBMCs. The source is a woman aged 40 to 55 in good health. Some clones in this sample may be carry-over from other donors' samples. Both conserved end residues are trimmed from each CDR3. Each record gives: V gene, clone size, J gene, CDR3 protein. The size field is filled for only some rows; it gives once, few, many or a size class.

>TRBV30|many|TRBJ1-4
AWGGPTTNEKLF
>TRBV18|NA|TRBJ2-2
ASSTAGGPNTGELF
>TRBV18|many|TRBJ1-1
ASSPVTGKAF
>TRBV28|NA|TRBJ2-2
ASGSPGRNTGELF
>TRBV4-1|NA|TRBJ2-7
ASSPRQGSYEQY
>TRBV5-5|many|TRBJ2-1
ASSLRLQDRSYNEQF
>TRBV7-2|NA|TRBJ2-5
ASSREVGTTIKTQY
>TRBV4-3|NA|TRBJ2-5
ASSQEYLAGEGETQY
>TRBV9|NA|TRBJ1-2
ASSGTHGSSYT
>TRBV5-1|NA|TRBJ1-1
ASSVDNSNWEAF
>TRBV5-3|NA|TRBJ2-4
ARSLTSIRNIQY
>TRBV25-1|NA|TRBJ2-1
ASSAHRTGGANNEQF
>TRBV19|NA|TRBJ1-2
ASSVLLSARNGYT
>TRBV9|few|TRBJ2-5
ASSVAGTAQETQY
>TRBV7-8|NA|TRBJ2-7
ASSLGASGSDFSEQY
>TRBV29-1|NA|TRBJ2-1
SVESGPYNEQF
>TRBV14|NA|TRBJ2-7
ASSQEGLARSYEQY
>TRBV2|NA|TRBJ1-2
ASSELRAGNLNYGYT
>TRBV30|few|TRBJ2-2
AWSGGRNTGELF
>TRBV5-5|once|TRBJ1-2
ASSSFSGSYGYT
>TRBV27|NA|TRBJ2-1
ASSLSGSSFGVGEQF
>TRBV7-3|NA|TRBJ2-7
ASSPNGGPYEQY
>TRBV5-1|NA|TRBJ1-2
ASSLQGANYGYT
>TRBV5-1|NA|TRBJ2-7
ASSLVTGGPSYEQY
>TRBV11-2|NA|TRBJ2-3
ASSLDGGSSTDTQY
>TRBV18|many|TRBJ1-1
ASSQTGGSDTEAF
>TRBV6-4|few|TRBJ2-1
ASSVEGPTGNEQF
>TRBV11-2|NA|TRBJ1-1
ASSPDRGYTEAF
>TRBV15|few|TRBJ2-5
ATSSRLEEAQY